These 14 T cell receptor beta chains originate from one sample sequenced in a study of cytotoxic CD8 clonotypes in ibrutinib-treated CLL. Profiled with immunoSEQ multiplex PCR; TCRdb holds only in-frame clones, not every one. The repertoire holds under 150,000 clones, with 75% to 95% as singletons. This specimen consisted of PBMCs, obtained after 12 months of ibrutinib treatment. The receptors here all came from a human donor with chronic lymphocytic leukemia.

The genes are TRBV7-2 and TRBJ2-1, with D possibly being TRBD2 (6 bases). This CDR3 has 14 amino acids. The germline CDR1 and CDR2 sequences are SGHTA and FQGNSA. Trimming took 6 bases from V and 5 from J, leaving 14 bases between them. The CDR3 loop is CASSFSSSDNEQFF. The CDR3 DNA reads as TGTGCCAGCAGTTTTTCATCTAGCGACAATGAGCAGTTCTTC.

This chain connects TRBV28 to TRBJ2-3; D possibly corresponds to TRBD2 (5 bases). The germline V gene encodes CDR1 MDHEN and CDR2 SYDVKM. V was trimmed by 5 bases and J by 2 bases, leaving 14 bases between them. The CDR3 is 15 residues long. The CDR3 DNA reads TGTGCCAGCAGTCCAGGAGGACGCCACACAGATACGCAGTATTTT. Its translation: CASSPGGRHTDTQYF.

This chain connects TRBV27 to TRBJ1-2; 11 nucleotides agree with TRBD1. Germline V lookup: CDR1 MNHEY, CDR2 SMNVEV (reference sequence). This CDR3 region has 14 residues. J was trimmed by 2 bases and V by 8 bases; bases with no gene match: 4. Written as DNA, the CDR3 is TGTGCCAGCGCCGGGACAGGGGGAAACTATGGCTACACCTTC. The encoded protein is CASAGTGGNYGYTF.

J is TRBJ2-2 and V is TRBV6-6; D ambiguous. Germline CDR1 is MNHNY and CDR2 is SVGAGI (reference sequence). The CDR3 totals 15 residues. V shed 3 bases and J shed 0 bases, with 8 bases lying between them. The CDR3 here is CASSYSRTNTGELFF. CDR3 coding DNA: TGTGCCAGCAGTTATTCCCGCACGAACACCGGGGAGCTGTTTTTT.

The chain employs TRBV27 and TRBJ1-2, with 11 bases lining up with TRBD1. The CDR3 consists of 14 residues. Germline CDR1 and CDR2: MNHEY and SMNVEV (reference sequence). The trim removed 7 bases at V and 9 bases at J, leaving 10 bases unmatched. In DNA, the CDR3 is TGTGCCAGCATGGAGGCCGGGACAGGGGGGAGCTACACCTTC. This translates into CASMEAGTGGSYTF.

This chain links TRBV6-5 with TRBJ2-5, with TRBD1 matching 9 bases. The germline V gene has CDR1 MNHEY and CDR2 SVGAGI. Trimming cost V 2 bases and J 3 bases; bases outside gene matches: 1. The CDR3 has 14 amino acids. The CDR3 loop is CASSYRDREETQYF. CDR3 coding DNA: TGTGCCAGCAGTTACCGGGACAGGGAAGAGACCCAGTACTTC.

V usage is TRBV7-9 and J usage is TRBJ2-7; D possibly corresponds to TRBD1 (5 bases). Looked up from germline, CDR1 is SEHNR and CDR2 is FQNEAQ (reference sequence). V shed 1 base and J shed 9 bases, with 10 bases lying between them. The CDR3 totals 12 residues. In nucleotides, the CDR3 is TGTGCCAGCAGCTTAGAGACAGAGGTGCAGTACTTC. This sequence encodes CASSLETEVQYF. The whole variable domain, remainder taken from reference TRBV7-9 and TRBJ2-7, is DTGVSQNPRHKITKRGQNVTFRCDPISEHNRLYWYRQTLGQGPEFLTYFQNEAQLEKSRLLSDRFSAERPKGSFSTLEIQRTEQGDSAMYLCASSLETEVQYFGPGTRLTVT.

J is TRBJ2-5 and V is TRBV6-6; perhaps TRBD1 as D (5 bases). The CDR3 runs 13 residues. Germline V CDR1 and CDR2: MNHNY, SVGAGI (reference sequence). The V end lost 5 bases, the J end lost 5 bases, and 12 bases lay between the germline ends. CDR3 in DNA: TGTGCCAGCAGTCGACAATCAGGGGAGACCCAGTACTTC. This codes for CASSRQSGETQYF.

The rearrangement uses TRBV7-2 and TRBJ1-5, with D perhaps matching TRBD1 (5 bases). Per germline, CDR1 SGHTA and CDR2 FQGNSA. The germline V and J ends were trimmed by 1 base and 5 bases, with 18 bases remaining between them. The CDR3 covers 17 residues. Here the CDR3 reads CASSLVGGTTLYQPQHF. The CDR3 DNA reads as TGTGCCAGCAGCTTAGTGGGGGGTACTACCCTGTATCAGCCCCAGCATTTT.

The genes are TRBV10-3 and TRBJ1-5; the D gene is possibly TRBD1 (5 bases). V shed 7 bases and J shed 5 bases, with 9 bases lying between them. Looked up from germline, CDR1 is ENHRY and CDR2 is SYGVKD. The CDR3 is 12 amino acids. This chain's CDR3 is CAIKGSDQPQHF. Here the CDR3 DNA reads TGTGCCATCAAGGGGAGCGATCAGCCCCAGCATTTT.

The CDR3 loop is CASSLGGGYSGELFF. CDR3 in DNA: TGTGCCAGCAGCTTAGGAGGGGGCTATTCCGGGGAGCTGTTTTTT. The V gene is TRBV7-8, the J gene TRBJ2-2; 7 nucleotides line up with TRBD1. Trimming at V came to 1 base and at J to 6 bases, leaving 5 bases not matched to a gene. Germline V CDR1 and CDR2: SGHVS, FQNEAQ. This CDR3 is 15 amino acids long.

This rearrangement joins TRBV6-5 to TRBJ2-4; TRBD2 agrees at 9 bases. The V gene end was trimmed by 0 bases and the J gene end by 9 bases; junction bases not matched to a gene: 9. In germline, CDR1 is MNHEY, CDR2 SVGAGI. CDR3 size: 16 residues. CDR3: CASSYSGREGRGIQYF. The DNA for the CDR3 is TGTGCCAGCAGTTACTCAGGGCGGGAGGGCCGGGGCATTCAGTACTTC.

This clone was recorded only once. The chain uses TRBV27 and TRBJ2-7; 11 nucleotides match TRBD1. CDR1 MNHEY and CDR2 SMNVEV come from the germline V gene (reference sequence). The CDR3 covers 13 residues. V trimming: 4 bases; J trimming: 6 bases; junction bases outside the gene matches: 2. Written as DNA, the CDR3 is TGTGCCAGCAGTTGGGACAGGGGGGGCGAGCAGTACTTC. Its protein product is CASSWDRGGEQYF.

The gene calls are TRBV2 and TRBJ2-6, with TRBD2 as a possible D gene (6 bases). The length of the CDR3 is 15 residues. Per germline, CDR1 SNHLY and CDR2 FYNNEI. Deletions cut 7 bases from V and 4 bases from J, with 14 bases between. The CDR3 coding sequence is TGTGCCAGCACCACCGCGGGGATGGGGGCCAACGTCCTGACTTTC. Protein: CASTTAGMGANVLTF. The whole variable domain, remainder taken from reference TRBV2 and TRBJ2-6, is EPEVTQTPSHQVTQMGQEVILRCVPISNHLYFYWYRQILGQKVEFLVSFYNNEISEKSEIFDDQFSVERPDGSNFTLKIRSTKLEDSAMYFCASTTAGMGANVLTFGAGSRLTVL.